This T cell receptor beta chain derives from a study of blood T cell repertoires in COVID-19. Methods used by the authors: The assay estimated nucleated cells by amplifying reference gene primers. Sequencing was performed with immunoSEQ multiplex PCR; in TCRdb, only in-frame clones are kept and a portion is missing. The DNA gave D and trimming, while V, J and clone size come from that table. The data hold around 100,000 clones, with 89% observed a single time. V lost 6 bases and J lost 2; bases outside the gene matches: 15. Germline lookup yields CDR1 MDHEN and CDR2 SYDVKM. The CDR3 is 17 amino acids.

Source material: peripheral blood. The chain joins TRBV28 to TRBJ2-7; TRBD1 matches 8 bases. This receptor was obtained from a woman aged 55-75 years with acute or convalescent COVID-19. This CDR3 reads CASRRYPGQGNPYEQYF. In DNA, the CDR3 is TGTGCCAGCAGACGCTACCCTGGACAGGGAAATCCCTACGAGCAGTACTTC.